This TCR beta chain was sequenced in a study of blood T cell repertoires in COVID-19. At the level of the study: COVID-19 samples, acute and convalescent, were from the United States, Italy and Spain. Sample material is recorded as cDNA or gDNA derived from T cells, B-cell-depleted T cells, or PBMCs.

The assay was immunoSEQ multiplex PCR, and TCRdb's table has in-frame clones only and misses some. The profile covers more than 200,000 clones, with around 90% appearing a single time and more than 1.5% taken by the ten largest. V lost 5 bases, J lost 7 bases, and 15 bases lay in between. The CDR3 runs to 14 residues. CDR1 and CDR2 (germline): SGHVS, FQNEAQ. Only a few counts were recorded for this clone. The sequenced sample consisted of peripheral blood. This clonotype was sampled from a man aged 65 to 79 with acute or convalescent COVID-19. The chain uses TRBV7-8 and TRBJ1-5; no clear D gene. CDR3 in DNA: TGTGCCAGCAGCCCGGCGGGGTTGGGCCAGCCCCAGCATTTT. This codes for CASSPAGLGQPQHF.